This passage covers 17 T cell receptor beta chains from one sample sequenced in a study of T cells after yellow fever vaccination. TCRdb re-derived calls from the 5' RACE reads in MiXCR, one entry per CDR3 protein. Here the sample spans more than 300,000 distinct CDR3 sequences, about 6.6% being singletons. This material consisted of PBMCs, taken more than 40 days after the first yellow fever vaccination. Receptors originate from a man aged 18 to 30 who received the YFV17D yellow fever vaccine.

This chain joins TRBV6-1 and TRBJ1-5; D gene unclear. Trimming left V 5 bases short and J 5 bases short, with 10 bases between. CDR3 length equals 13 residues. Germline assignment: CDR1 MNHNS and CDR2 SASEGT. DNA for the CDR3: TGTGCCAGCAGTCCTATCCGCGATCAGCCCCAGCATTTT. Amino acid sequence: CASSPIRDQPQHF.

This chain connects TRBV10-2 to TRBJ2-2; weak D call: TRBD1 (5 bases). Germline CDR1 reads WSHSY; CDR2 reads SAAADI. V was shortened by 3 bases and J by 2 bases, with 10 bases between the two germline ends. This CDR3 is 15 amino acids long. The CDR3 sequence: CASSEQVSNTGELFF. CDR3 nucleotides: TGCGCCAGCAGTGAACAGGTTTCCAACACCGGGGAGCTGTTTTTT.

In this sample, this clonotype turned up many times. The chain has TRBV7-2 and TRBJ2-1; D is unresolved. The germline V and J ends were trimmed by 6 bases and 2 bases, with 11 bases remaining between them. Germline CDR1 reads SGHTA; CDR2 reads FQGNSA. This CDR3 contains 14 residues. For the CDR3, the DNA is TGTGCCAGCAGGCAGGATTTCCCCTACAATGAGCAGTTCTTC. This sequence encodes CASRQDFPYNEQFF.

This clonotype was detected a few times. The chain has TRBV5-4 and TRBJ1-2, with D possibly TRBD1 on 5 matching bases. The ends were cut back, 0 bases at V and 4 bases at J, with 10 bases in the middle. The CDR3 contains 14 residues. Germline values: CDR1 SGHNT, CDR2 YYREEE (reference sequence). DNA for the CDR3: TGTGCCAGCAGCTTGGCCCCAGGGTCCTATGGCTACACCTTC. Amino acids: CASSLAPGSYGYTF.

CDR3 coding DNA: TGTGCCATCAGTGAGGACAGGGTAAAGGTGCGGAGCACTGAAGCTTTCTTT. Amino acid sequence: CAISEDRVKVRSTEAFF. The rearrangement links TRBV10-3 to TRBJ1-1; the match to TRBD1 covers 7 bases. V shed 2 bases, J shed 4 bases, and the junction held 13 bases outside the gene matches. CDR1 ENHRY and CDR2 SYGVKD come from the germline V gene. The CDR3 is 17 amino acids.

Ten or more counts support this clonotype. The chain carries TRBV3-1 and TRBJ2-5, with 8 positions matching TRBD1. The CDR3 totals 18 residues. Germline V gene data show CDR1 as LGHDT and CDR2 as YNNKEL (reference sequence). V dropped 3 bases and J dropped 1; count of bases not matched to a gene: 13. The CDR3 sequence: CASSQSRFRGHTQETQYF. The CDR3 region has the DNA TGTGCCAGCAGCCAGTCGCGATTCAGGGGGCATACCCAAGAGACCCAGTACTTC.

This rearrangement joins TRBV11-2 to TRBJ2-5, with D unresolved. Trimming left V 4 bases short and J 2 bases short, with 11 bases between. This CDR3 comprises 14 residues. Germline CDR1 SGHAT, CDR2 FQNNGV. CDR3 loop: CASSYRELQETQYF. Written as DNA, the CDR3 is TGTGCCAGCAGCTACCGTGAGTTACAAGAGACCCAGTACTTC.

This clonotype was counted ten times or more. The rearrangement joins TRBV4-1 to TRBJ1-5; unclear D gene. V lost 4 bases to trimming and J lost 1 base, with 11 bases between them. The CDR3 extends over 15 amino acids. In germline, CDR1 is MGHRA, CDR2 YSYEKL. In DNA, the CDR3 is TGCGCCAGCAGCCGGAGGGCTGTGAGCAATCAGCCCCAGCATTTT. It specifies CASSRRAVSNQPQHF.

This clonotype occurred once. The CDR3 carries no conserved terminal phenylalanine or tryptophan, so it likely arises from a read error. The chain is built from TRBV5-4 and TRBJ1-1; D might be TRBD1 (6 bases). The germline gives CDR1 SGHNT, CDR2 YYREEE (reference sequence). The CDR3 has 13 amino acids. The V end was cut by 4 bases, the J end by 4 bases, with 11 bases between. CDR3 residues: CASSRGGITEAFL. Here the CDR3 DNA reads TGTGCCAGCAGCAGGGGGGGCATCACTGAAGCTTTCTTA.

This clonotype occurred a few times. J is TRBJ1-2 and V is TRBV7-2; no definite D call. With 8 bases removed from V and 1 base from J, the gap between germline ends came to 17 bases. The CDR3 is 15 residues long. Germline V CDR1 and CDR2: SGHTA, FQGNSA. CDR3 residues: CASAWSGFGNYGYTF. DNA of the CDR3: TGTGCCAGCGCCTGGTCGGGGTTCGGTAACTATGGCTACACCTTC.

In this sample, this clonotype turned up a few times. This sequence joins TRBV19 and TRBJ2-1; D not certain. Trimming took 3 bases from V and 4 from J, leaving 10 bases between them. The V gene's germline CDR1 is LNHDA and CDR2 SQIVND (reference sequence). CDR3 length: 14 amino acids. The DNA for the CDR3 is TGTGCCAGTAGTATGACGCAAGGGTACAATGAGCAGTTCTTC. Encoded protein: CASSMTQGYNEQFF. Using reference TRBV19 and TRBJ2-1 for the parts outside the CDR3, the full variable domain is DGGITQSPKYLFRKEGQNVTLSCEQNLNHDAMYWYRQDPGQGLRLIYYSQIVNDFQKGDIAEGYSVSREKKESFPLTVTSAQKNPTAFYLCASSMTQGYNEQFFGPGTRLTVL.

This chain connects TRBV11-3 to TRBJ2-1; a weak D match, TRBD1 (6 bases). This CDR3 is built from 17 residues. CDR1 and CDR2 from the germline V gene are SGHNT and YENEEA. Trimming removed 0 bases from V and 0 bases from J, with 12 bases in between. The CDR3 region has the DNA TGTGCCAGCAGCTTAGAAGGCCGGGACACCTCCTACAATGAGCAGTTCTTC. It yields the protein CASSLEGRDTSYNEQFF.

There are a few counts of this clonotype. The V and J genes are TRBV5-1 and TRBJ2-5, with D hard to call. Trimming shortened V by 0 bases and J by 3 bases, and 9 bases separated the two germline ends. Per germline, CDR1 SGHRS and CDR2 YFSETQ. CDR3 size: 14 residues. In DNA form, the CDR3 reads TGCGCCAGCAGCTTGGAATGGGTCAAAGAGACCCAGTACTTC. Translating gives CASSLEWVKETQYF.

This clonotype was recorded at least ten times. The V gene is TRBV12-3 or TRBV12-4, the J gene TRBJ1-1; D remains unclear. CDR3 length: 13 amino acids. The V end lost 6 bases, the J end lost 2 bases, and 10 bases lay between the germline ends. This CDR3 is CASRREVNTEAFF. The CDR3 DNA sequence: TGTGCCAGCAGGAGAGAAGTAAACACTGAAGCTTTCTTT.

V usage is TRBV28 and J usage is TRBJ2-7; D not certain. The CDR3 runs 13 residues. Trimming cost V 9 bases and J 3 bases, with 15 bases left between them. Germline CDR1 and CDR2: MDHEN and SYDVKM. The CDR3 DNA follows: TGTGCCAGGGGCCCTGGGCTCCTCTACGAGCAGTACGTC. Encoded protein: CARGPGLLYEQYV.

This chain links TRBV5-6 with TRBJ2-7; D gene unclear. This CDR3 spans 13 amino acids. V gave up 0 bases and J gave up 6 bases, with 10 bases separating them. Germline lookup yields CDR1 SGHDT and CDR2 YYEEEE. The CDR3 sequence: CASSLAPDSEQYV. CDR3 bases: TGTGCCAGCAGCTTGGCGCCAGACTCCGAGCAGTACGTC.

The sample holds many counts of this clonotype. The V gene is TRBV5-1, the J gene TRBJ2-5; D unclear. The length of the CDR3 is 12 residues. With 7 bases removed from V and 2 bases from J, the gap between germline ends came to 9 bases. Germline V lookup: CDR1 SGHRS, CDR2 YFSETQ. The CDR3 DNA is TGCGCCAGCGCTAGGGTTCAAGAGACCCAGTACTTC. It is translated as CASARVQETQYF.